These 20 T cell receptor beta chains were all obtained from the same sample, sequenced in a study of shared clonotypes between healthy human individuals. Method: immunoSEQ multiplex PCR; TCRdb's copy keeps in-frame clones and lacks some. The data show about a million clones, approximately 80% seen once. The sample consisted of memory CD4+ T cells from PBMCs. As for subset: CD45RA-negative fraction. The receptors originated from a man aged 18 to 30 in good health. Some clones in this sample may be carry-over from other donors' samples.

This clone was recorded a few times. The V gene is TRBV28, the J gene TRBJ2-5, with a possible D match to TRBD2 (6 bases). CDR1 is MDHEN, CDR2 SYDVKM, per germline. This CDR3 region has 15 residues. Trimming left V 2 bases short and J 3 bases short, with 13 bases between. The CDR3 is CASSLPLAGKETQYF. The CDR3 DNA follows: TGTGCCAGCAGTTTACCCCTCGCGGGGAAAGAGACCCAGTACTTC. Supplemented by reference TRBV28 and TRBJ2-5, the full variable domain reads DVKVTQSSRYLVKRTGEKVFLECVQDMDHENMFWYRQDPGLGLRLIYFSYDVKMKEKGDIPEGYSVSREKKERFSLILESASTNQTSMYLCASSLPLAGKETQYFGPGTRLLVL.

This chain uses TRBV11-2 with TRBJ2-5; weak D call: TRBD2 (5 bases). V was clipped by 7 bases and J by 5 bases, with 20 bases between them. The V gene's germline CDR1 is SGHAT and CDR2 FQNNGV. This CDR3 spans 15 amino acids. The CDR3 nucleotides are TGTGCCAGCACCTCTGATGGGTCCACGGGGGAGACCCAGTACTTC. This codes for CASTSDGSTGETQYF.

Concerning this clone: Other DNA sequences in the sample encode the same CDR3. The gene calls are TRBV28 and TRBJ1-2; possibly TRBD1 for D (6 bases). This CDR3 has 11 residues. Germline CDR1 and CDR2: MDHEN and SYDVKM. V dropped 8 bases and J dropped 4 bases, with 8 bases sitting between them. CDR3 in amino acids: CASGGGYGYTF. The CDR3 DNA sequence: TGTGCCAGCGGAGGGGGCTATGGCTACACCTTC.

The V gene is TRBV18, the J gene TRBJ1-2; D is unclear. V gave up 1 base and J gave up 3 bases, with 12 bases separating them. Germline values: CDR1 KGHSH, CDR2 LQKENI. CDR3 length: 15 residues. For the CDR3, the DNA is TGTGCCAGCTCACCACAGGGAAACTTGGACTATGGCTACACCTTC. Translation gives CASSPQGNLDYGYTF.

This clone was counted ten times or more. The rearrangement links TRBV7-9 to TRBJ2-5; D is perhaps TRBD1 (6 bases). CDR3 length: 13 residues. V lost 5 bases to trimming and J lost 5 bases, with 12 bases between them. The germline V gene encodes CDR1 SEHNR and CDR2 FQNEAQ (reference sequence). The DNA of the CDR3 is TGTGCCAGCAGCACAACAGGGAAGGAGACCCAGTACTTC. Its translation is CASSTTGKETQYF.

This chain links TRBV10-3 with TRBJ1-5; D possibly corresponds to TRBD1 (6 bases). The CDR3 runs 15 residues. CDR1 ENHRY and CDR2 SYGVKD come from the germline V gene. V lost 6 bases, J lost 0 bases, and 12 bases lay in between. The DNA of the CDR3 is TGTGCCATCAGCGAGGACAGTTATAGCAATCAGCCCCAGCATTTT. It specifies CAISEDSYSNQPQHF.

This chain links TRBV7-9 with TRBJ2-5; no reliable D call. The CDR3 extends over 12 amino acids. Trimming took off 4 bases at V and 5 bases at J, with 8 bases between the two ends. Germline V gene data show CDR1 as SEHNR and CDR2 as FQNEAQ (reference sequence). CDR3 amino acids: CASSSSRETQYF. The CDR3, as DNA: TGTGCCAGCAGCTCTTCTCGGGAGACCCAGTACTTC.

V gene TRBV9 combines with J gene TRBJ2-3; TRBD1 is a possible D gene (7 bases). Germline-derived CDR1 and CDR2 are SGDLS and YYNGEE. This CDR3 has 15 amino acids. V dropped 2 bases and J dropped 2 bases, with 12 bases sitting between them. For the CDR3, the DNA is TGTGCCAGCAGCGTCCGCGGGACAGCCACAGATACGCAGTATTTT. As protein: CASSVRGTATDTQYF.

About this clone: Sequence at one end of the junction differs from germline and may be a read error. V and J are TRBV7-2 and TRBJ2-7; 8 nucleotides line up with TRBD2. Germline V gives CDR1 SGHTA, CDR2 FQGNSA. The CDR3 covers 15 residues. This chain's CDR3 is CASSLAGGAEYEQYF. In nucleotides, the CDR3 is TGTGCCAGCAGCCTAGCGGGTGGGGCGGAGTACGAGCAGTACTTC.

The chain joins TRBV27 to TRBJ2-5, with D possibly TRBD1 on 5 matching bases. V was pared by 2 bases and J by 5 bases, with 15 bases between. CDR1 and CDR2 from the germline V gene are MNHEY and SMNVEV (reference sequence). The CDR3 runs 15 residues. This CDR3 is CASSLTGTDLETQYF. CDR3 nucleotides: TGTGCCAGCAGTTTAACAGGTACCGATCTGGAGACCCAGTACTTC.

The rearrangement joins TRBV30 to TRBJ1-1, with D possibly matching TRBD1 (5 bases). The V gene's germline CDR1 is GTSNPN and CDR2 SVGIG (reference sequence). Trimming left V 5 bases short and J 10 bases short, with 20 bases between. The CDR3 length is 13 residues. The CDR3 loop reads CAWASPGTPGAFF. CDR3 in DNA: TGTGCCTGGGCCTCACCCGGGACCCCCGGAGCTTTCTTT.

The rearrangement joins TRBV4-2 to TRBJ2-6, with D perhaps matching TRBD1 or TRBD2 (5 bases each). The CDR3 spans 16 residues. CDR1 is LGHNA and CDR2 is YNFKEQ in the germline V gene. Between the trimmed V and J ends, which lost 0 bases and 10 bases, there was a span of 16 bases. Written as DNA, the CDR3 is TGTGCCAGCAGCCAAGAAGCAACGGGGCAAGGGAACGTCCTGACTTTC. Translation: CASSQEATGQGNVLTF.

The chain has TRBV5-1 and TRBJ1-6, with a possible D match to TRBD1 (5 bases). This CDR3 comprises 15 residues. Trimming stripped 5 bases from V and 4 bases from J, with 13 bases between. Germline V lookup: CDR1 SGHRS, CDR2 YFSETQ. CDR3: CASRQSTEYNSPLHF. The CDR3 DNA sequence: TGCGCCAGCAGACAGTCGACAGAATATAATTCACCCCTCCACTTT.

This chain links TRBV14 with TRBJ1-1, with D uncertain. The CDR3 is 15 amino acids. V lost 4 bases to trimming and J lost 3 bases, with 15 bases between them. Germline V gene data show CDR1 as SGHDN and CDR2 as FVKESK. In DNA form, the CDR3 reads TGTGCCAGCAGCCCCTACCTCGGGAGATACACTGAAGCTTTCTTT. The encoded protein is CASSPYLGRYTEAFF.

This rearrangement joins TRBV20-1 to TRBJ1-1, with D unclear. The CDR3 has 11 residues. Germline-derived CDR1 and CDR2 are DFQATT and SNEGSKA (reference sequence). V lost 5 bases, J lost 8 bases, and 12 bases lay in between. The CDR3 reads CSAGRGEEAFF. For the CDR3, the DNA is TGCAGTGCTGGGCGGGGAGAAGAAGCTTTCTTT.

A few counts support this clone. The chain has TRBV10-3 and TRBJ1-5, with D maybe TRBD1 (5 bases). Germline V gene data show CDR1 as ENHRY and CDR2 as SYGVKD. The V end lost 0 bases, the J end lost 7 bases, and 10 bases lay between the germline ends. The CDR3 is made up of 14 amino acids. This chain's CDR3 is CAISESQGFQPQHF. In DNA form, the CDR3 reads TGTGCCATCAGTGAGTCCCAGGGATTCCAGCCCCAGCATTTT.

This chain links TRBV10-3 with TRBJ1-1; D is unresolved. CDR1 and CDR2 (germline): ENHRY, SYGVKD. Between the trimmed V and J ends, which lost 4 bases and 0 bases, there was a span of 9 bases. The CDR3 spans 14 residues. The CDR3 region has the DNA TGTGCCATCAGTGCTAACATCATGAACACTGAAGCTTTCTTT. The encoded protein is CAISANIMNTEAFF.

This rearrangement joins TRBV28 to TRBJ2-7; perhaps TRBD1 as D (5 bases). CDR3 length equals 16 residues. The V end lost 1 base, the J end lost 7 bases, and 20 bases lay between the germline ends. Looked up from germline, CDR1 is MDHEN and CDR2 is SYDVKM. The CDR3 protein is CASSLFDSLSYWEQYF. Written as DNA, the CDR3 is TGTGCCAGCAGTTTATTTGACAGTCTCTCCTACTGGGAGCAGTACTTC.

The chain couples TRBV5-4 to TRBJ2-7; 8 bases map to TRBD2. The germline CDR1 and CDR2 sequences are SGHNT and YYREEE (reference sequence). The ends lost 0 bases at V and 5 bases at J; junction bases unmatched: 7. The CDR3 runs to 15 residues. Written as DNA, the CDR3 is TGTGCCAGCAGCTTGGAGGGACTAGGGGGGGACGAGCAGTACTTC. Translating gives CASSLEGLGGDEQYF.

The V gene is TRBV27, the J gene TRBJ2-5; either TRBD1 or TRBD2 may fit D (5 bases each). Trimming pared 10 bases from V and 0 bases from J, leaving 18 bases between. The CDR3 contains 15 residues. The V gene's germline CDR1 is MNHEY and CDR2 SMNVEV (reference sequence). CDR3 sequence: CATAKRVGDQETQYF. DNA for the CDR3: TGTGCCACCGCTAAACGGGTGGGGGACCAAGAGACCCAGTACTTC.